A single sample is the source of the 24 T cell receptor beta chains below, sequenced in a study of breast tumors, draining lymph nodes, adjacent tissues. The lymph nodes were axillary draining lymph nodes from breast cancer patients. TCRdb used MiXCR to reprocess the multiplex PCR reads, holding one entry per CDR3 protein. The sample includes 200,000 to 300,000 distinct CDR3 sequences, 30% of them seen just once. Sequenced sample: axillary lymph node tissue. The receptors were sampled from a female donor with breast cancer. Some clones in this sample may be carry-over from other donors' samples.

In this sample, this clonotype turned up many times. The chain combines TRBV5-8 with TRBJ1-2; 10 bases match TRBD1. This CDR3 is built from 16 residues. Germline V CDR1 and CDR2: SGHTS, YDEGEE. The V segment lost 0 bases and the J segment 3 bases; nucleotides outside the gene matches: 5. This chain's CDR3 is CASSLVGTGVDYGYTF. Written as DNA, the CDR3 is TGTGCCAGCAGCTTGGTCGGGACAGGGGTTGACTATGGCTACACCTTC.

This clonotype was observed a few times. V is TRBV6-6 and J is TRBJ2-1; possibly TRBD2 for D (5 bases). V lost 2 bases to trimming and J lost 5 bases, with 19 bases between them. The germline gives CDR1 MNHNY, CDR2 SVGAGI (reference sequence). The CDR3 sequence is 17 residues long. This chain's CDR3 is CASSYNGLANVNNEQFF. The CDR3 DNA reads as TGTGCCAGCAGTTACAACGGGCTAGCAAACGTAAACAATGAGCAGTTCTTC.

On this clonotype: An end of the junction differs from the germline gene, which may be a read error. The CDR3 nucleotides read TGCGCCAGCAATGATTTCGGACTAGCGGGAGGTCTAGATACACAGTATTTT. Its protein is CASNDFGLAGGLDTQYF. The chain combines TRBV10-1 with TRBJ2-3, with 14 bases identical to TRBD2. Germline lookup yields CDR1 WNHNN and CDR2 SYGVQD (reference sequence). The CDR3 has 17 residues.

The table lists this clonotype with a few counts. At one of its ends the junction is not consistent with the germline gene, which may arise from a read error. The gene calls are TRBV6-2 or TRBV6-3 and TRBJ2-7, with unresolved D. The CDR3 runs 14 residues. Germline assignment: CDR1 MNHEY and CDR2 SVGEGT. In nucleotides, the CDR3 is TGTGCCAGCAGTCACTCCAGGACGCGTCACGAGCAGTACTTC. Its translation: CASSHSRTRHEQYF.

In this sample, this clonotype turned up a few times. The chain joins TRBV28 to TRBJ2-7; D remains ambiguous. With 8 bases removed from V and 3 bases from J, the gap between germline ends came to 8 bases. This CDR3 region has 11 residues. Germline lookup yields CDR1 MDHEN and CDR2 SYDVKM. CDR3 in DNA: TGTGCCAGCGGAAGACTCTACGAGCAGTACTTC. Translation: CASGRLYEQYF.

In this sample, this clonotype turned up many times. The chain recombines TRBV5-6 with TRBJ1-4; 10 positions match TRBD1. This CDR3 has 18 residues. Germline trimming cut 4 bases from V and 0 bases from J; bases unmatched to any gene: 9. The germline V gene encodes CDR1 SGHDT and CDR2 YYEEEE. CDR3 sequence reads: CASSPGTGDLATNEKLFF. As DNA, the CDR3 is TGTGCCAGCAGCCCCGGGACAGGGGACCTTGCAACTAATGAAAAACTGTTTTTT.

As regards this clonotype: The germline gene is not matched at one end of the junction; a read error may be the cause. This chain joins TRBV10-1 and TRBJ2-1; TRBD1 aligns across 7 bases. CDR3 length equals 17 residues. Germline V CDR1 and CDR2: WNHNN, SYGVQD (reference sequence). This CDR3 reads CASSPRPQGFSYNEQFF. DNA for the CDR3: TGTGCCAGCTCACCACGACCACAGGGGTTCTCCTACAATGAGCAGTTCTTC.

Many counts were recorded for this clonotype. The rearrangement joins TRBV19 to TRBJ2-1, with 9 bases fitting TRBD2. Germline lookup yields CDR1 LNHDA and CDR2 SQIVND (reference sequence). J lost 0 bases, V lost 5 bases, and 5 bases had no gene match. The CDR3 contains 16 residues. DNA for the CDR3: TGTGCCAGTAGTGAAGGGACTAGCAGCTCCTACAATGAGCAGTTCTTC. This translates into CASSEGTSSSYNEQFF.

With regard to this clonotype: The final CDR3 position lacks the conserved phenylalanine or tryptophan, pointing to a likely read error. The chain recombines TRBV15 with TRBJ2-5; 8 nucleotides line up with TRBD2. CDR1 is LNHNV, CDR2 YYDKDF, per germline (reference sequence). CDR3 length: 12 amino acids. The junction had 2 bases not matched to a gene; V was cut back by 0 bases and J by 11 bases. Here the CDR3 DNA reads TGTGCCACCAGCAGAGATCGGGGGGGGCAGTACCTC. It codes for CATSRDRGGQYL.

This clonotype has at least ten counts. This rearrangement joins TRBV24-1 to TRBJ2-5; the D is unclear. CDR3 length equals 15 residues. The germline V and J ends were trimmed by 1 base and 3 bases, with 11 bases remaining between them. Per the germline V gene, CDR1 is KGHDR and CDR2 is SFDVKD. The CDR3 here is CATSDFRQAEETQYF. DNA for the CDR3: TGTGCCACCAGTGATTTTCGGCAGGCTGAAGAGACCCAGTACTTC.

This clonotype was seen ten or more times. This sequence joins TRBV29-1 and TRBJ2-2; 8 nucleotides match TRBD2. The J segment lost 2 bases and the V segment lost 6 bases, leaving 5 bases of the junction unmatched. Germline V CDR1 and CDR2: SQVTM, ANQGSEA. The CDR3 spans 14 residues. CDR3 region: CSVRLASNTGELFF. The CDR3 DNA sequence: TGCAGCGTGAGACTAGCGTCAAACACCGGGGAGCTGTTTTTT.

This clonotype appeared many times. V usage is TRBV10-1 and J usage is TRBJ2-3; tentative D call: TRBD2 (6 bases). V lost 2 bases and J 9 bases, leaving 15 bases between the germline ends. Germline CDR1 WNHNN, CDR2 SYGVQD (reference sequence). The CDR3 is 14 residues long. The DNA for the CDR3 is TGCGCCAGCAGTGAGGGGACTCGCTTTGGGACGCAGTATTTT. Its protein product is CASSEGTRFGTQYF.

This clonotype was observed at least ten times. The chain links TRBV6-1 to TRBJ2-7; 8 positions agree with TRBD2. The germline V gene has CDR1 MNHNS and CDR2 SASEGT. The CDR3 extends over 16 amino acids. With V trimmed by 10 bases and J by 2 bases, 16 bases remained unmatched. CDR3 region: CATRPSREGPPYEQYF. In DNA, the CDR3 is TGTGCCACCCGCCCGAGCCGGGAGGGTCCACCCTACGAGCAGTACTTC.

This chain links TRBV2 with TRBJ2-1; 12 nucleotides align to TRBD2. Germline lookup yields CDR1 SNHLY and CDR2 FYNNEI. V trimming: 4 bases; J trimming: 3 bases; junction bases outside the gene matches: 7. This CDR3 has 17 residues. The CDR3: CASSALAGGSHYNEQFF. CDR3 bases: TGTGCCAGCAGTGCTCTAGCGGGAGGGTCCCACTACAATGAGCAGTTCTTC.

Ten or more counts support this clonotype. The CDR3 DNA reads as TGTGCCAGTACACTAGATCCCGGGGAGCTGTTTTTT. As protein: CASTLDPGELFF. The rearrangement uses TRBV19 and TRBJ2-2; D is possibly TRBD2 (5 bases). The length of the CDR3 is 12 residues. The germline CDR1 and CDR2 sequences are LNHDA and SQIVND (reference sequence). V lost 7 bases, J lost 6 bases, and 9 bases lay in between.

CDR3 sequence (DNA): TGTGCCAGCAGTGACGGCGGGCGGGGGGCTGGGGGCAATCAGCCCCAGCATTTT. Translated, it gives CASSDGGRGAGGNQPQHF. This chain links TRBV6-1 with TRBJ1-5, with D possibly matching TRBD1 (6 bases). Germline V lookup: CDR1 MNHNS, CDR2 SASEGT. This CDR3 contains 18 residues. Trimming cost V 3 bases and J 2 bases, with 20 bases left between them.

V and J are TRBV20-1 and TRBJ2-7; TRBD2 matches 7 bases. V lost 7 bases, J lost 7 bases, and 19 bases stayed unmatched. From germline, CDR1 is DFQATT and CDR2 SNEGSKA (reference sequence). The CDR3 extends over 15 amino acids. The CDR3 here is CSDCPGVGGPGEQYF. CDR3 nucleotide sequence: TGCAGTGATTGCCCAGGAGTGGGAGGGCCCGGGGAGCAGTACTTC.

This clonotype was seen a handful of times. A read error may explain this, as a much larger clone is one base away. The chain links TRBV20-1 to TRBJ2-3; D might be TRBD1 (5 bases). The germline V gene has CDR1 DFQATT and CDR2 SNEGSKA (reference sequence). The CDR3 is made up of 14 amino acids. The CDR3: CSARGPTETGTQYF. The CDR3 DNA reads as TGCAGTGCTAGAGGGCCGACAGAAACAGGTACGCAGTATTTT.

This chain uses TRBV6-5 with TRBJ2-7, with TRBD2 identical over 9 bases. V shed 0 bases, J shed 3 bases, and the junction held 9 bases outside the gene matches. The CDR3 spans 17 residues. Germline assignment: CDR1 MNHEY and CDR2 SVGAGI. DNA for the CDR3: TGTGCCAGCAGTTACTCGTCGGGGACTAGCAGGCTCTACGAGCAGTACTTC. It yields the protein CASSYSSGTSRLYEQYF.

This clonotype was seen at least ten times. The chain carries TRBV20-1 and TRBJ2-1; D is uncertain. The V gene's germline CDR1 is DFQATT and CDR2 SNEGSKA (reference sequence). The V gene lost 0 bases and the J gene lost 9 bases, with 6 bases spanning the gap. The CDR3 length is 11 residues. CDR3 loop: CSARENREQFF. DNA for the CDR3: TGCAGTGCTAGAGAAAACCGTGAGCAGTTCTTC.

On this clonotype itself: This may arise from a read error, as a much more abundant clone is one base away. The chain links TRBV11-2 to TRBJ2-7; TRBD1 matches at 7 bases. This CDR3 is built from 15 residues. V lost 2 bases to trimming and J lost 7 bases; unmatched junction nucleotides: 11. CDR1 is SGHAT and CDR2 is FQNNGV in the germline V gene. The CDR3 sequence is CASSLNPGQTREQYF. CDR3 DNA: TGTGCCAGCAGCTTAAATCCGGGACAGACGAGAGAGCAGTACTTC.

DNA for the CDR3: TGCAGCGCATTATCGGGACTGAGCTCCTACAATGAGCAGTTCTTC. Protein: CSALSGLSSYNEQFF. The chain uses TRBV29-1 and TRBJ2-1, with D perhaps matching TRBD2 (6 bases). Germline V gene lookup returns CDR1 SQVTM and CDR2 ANQGSEA. There are 15 residues in the CDR3. V was pared by 7 bases and J by 0 bases, with 16 bases between.

This clonotype was seen many times. A read error may produce the germline difference seen at one junction end. The V call is TRBV7-7, the J call TRBJ2-7; a possible D gene is TRBD2 (6 bases). Germline V CDR1 and CDR2: SSHAT, FNYEAQ (reference sequence). The CDR3 is 15 amino acids. The CDR3 nucleotides are TGTGCTAGCAGCTTAGCCGCGGGGCCGTCCTACGAGCAGTACTTC. Encoded protein: CASSLAAGPSYEQYF.

This clonotype was picked up many times. The chain's CDR3 is CASSRPTGELFF. In nucleotides, the CDR3 is TGTGCCAGCAGTCGACCCACCGGGGAGCTGTTTTTT. This chain joins TRBV5-4 and TRBJ2-2; D not resolved. Looked up from germline, CDR1 is SGHNT and CDR2 is YYREEE (reference sequence). The germline V and J ends were trimmed by 5 bases and 4 bases, with 6 bases remaining between them. This CDR3 region has 12 residues. The full variable domain, with the rest looked up from reference TRBV5-4 and TRBJ2-2, is ETGVTQSPTHLIKTRGQQVTLRCSSQSGHNTVSWYQQALGQGPQFIFQYYREEENGRGNFPPRFSGLQFPNYSSELNVNALELDDSALYLCASSRPTGELFFGEGSRLTVL.